The rows below give T cell receptor beta chains drawn from one sample of a study of shared clonotypes between healthy human individuals. Profiling relied on immunoSEQ multiplex PCR, and the TCRdb table lists in-frame clones only, not all of them. Of 330,000 or so clones listed, roughly 70% are singletons. Sequencing used memory CD4+ T cells sorted from blood. These receptors were taken from a man in his thirties or forties in good health. CDR3s include the opening cysteine and the closing phenylalanine or tryptophan. D genes are given only for firm matches. Part of the rows lack a size; the others show once, few, many or a class for expanded clones.

cdr3_nt,cdr3_aa,d_call,clone_size,j_call,v_call
TGTGCCAGCAGTTTAGCGGGAGGGGAAGATACGCAGTATTTT,CASSLAGGEDTQYF,TRBD2,few,TRBJ2-3,TRBV6-5
TGTGCCAGTAGCGACAGAAACAATGAGCAGTTCTTC,CASSDRNNEQFF,NA,NA,TRBJ2-1,TRBV19
TGTGCCAGCAGTCATACTATTCGGGATACGCAGTATTTT,CASSHTIRDTQYF,NA,NA,TRBJ2-3,TRBV6-5
TGTGCCAGCAGTGGGGTTAACTATGGCTACACCTTC,CASSGVNYGYTF,NA,NA,TRBJ1-2,TRBV2
TGCGCCAGCAGCTCGTGGGGGCTCGGGGAGACCCAGTACTTC,CASSSWGLGETQYF,NA,few,TRBJ2-5,TRBV5-1
TGCGCCAGCAGGTTACCCTCTGGGGCCAACGTCCTGACTTTC,CASRLPSGANVLTF,NA,NA,TRBJ2-6,TRBV5-1
TGTGCCAGTAGTATCGGACGGAACACTGAAGCTTTCTTT,CASSIGRNTEAFF,NA,few,TRBJ1-1,TRBV19
TGTGCCAGTAGTGCAACAGATACGCAGTATTTT,CASSATDTQYF,NA,NA,TRBJ2-3,TRBV19
TGTGCCAGTCGCCAGACAGGGGCTAATGAAAAACTGTTTTTT,CASRQTGANEKLFF,TRBD1,NA,TRBJ1-4,TRBV2
TGTGCCAGCCTCGGGGCGGGAGTTAACTACGAGCAGTACTTC,CASLGAGVNYEQYF,TRBD2,few,TRBJ2-7,TRBV7-9
TGTGCCAGCAGCTCCAGGGGCATTGGGGCCAACGTCCTGACTTTC,CASSSRGIGANVLTF,NA,NA,TRBJ2-6,TRBV7-8
TGTGCCAGTAGTTTGACTAGAAGCACAGATACGCAGTATTTT,CASSLTRSTDTQYF,NA,NA,TRBJ2-3,TRBV19
TGTGCCAGCAGCCTTTCAGGGGGCGCCCCAATGGAGCAGTACTTC,CASSLSGGAPMEQYF,TRBD1,NA,TRBJ2-7,TRBV11-3
TGTGCCACCCGCGGCAGGGGGACGGATACGCAGTATTTT,CATRGRGTDTQYF,TRBD1,NA,TRBJ2-3,TRBV2
TGCAGCGCCGGACACACGAACACCGGGGAGCTGTTTTTT,CSAGHTNTGELFF,NA,NA,TRBJ2-2,TRBV29-1
TGTGCCAGCAGGCCTAAGACAGGGATGAAAGCTGAAGCTTTCTTT,CASRPKTGMKAEAFF,TRBD1,NA,TRBJ1-1,TRBV25-1
TGCGCCAGCAGCCAAGGGGGGACAGGGTGGGAGCAGTACTTC,CASSQGGTGWEQYF,TRBD1,NA,TRBJ2-7,TRBV4-1
TGTGCCCGGGAATGGGGCAGCTCCTACGAGCAGTACTTC,CAREWGSSYEQYF,NA,once,TRBJ2-7,TRBV10-3
TGCAGCGTTAATACAGGGGGCACTGAAGCTTTCTTT,CSVNTGGTEAFF,TRBD1,NA,TRBJ1-1,TRBV29-1
TGTGCCTGGAGTCTAAATGGGAAAAAACTGTTTTTT,CAWSLNGKKLFF,NA,NA,TRBJ1-4,TRBV30
TGTGCCAGCAGCACGACTAGCGGGGAATACGAGCAGTACTTC,CASSTTSGEYEQYF,TRBD2,NA,TRBJ2-7,TRBV7-2
TGTGCCAGCAGCCCACGTTCAGGGTTAGCGAACATTCAGTACTTC,CASSPRSGLANIQYF,NA,few,TRBJ2-4,TRBV9
TGTGCCAGCAGCTCAACAGGGCGGCCTAATGAAAAACTGTTTTTT,CASSSTGRPNEKLFF,NA,NA,TRBJ1-4,TRBV7-3
TGTGCCAGTAGTATTCTAGCGGGGAACACCGGGGAGCTGTTTTTT,CASSILAGNTGELFF,TRBD2,NA,TRBJ2-2,TRBV19
TGTGCCAGCAGCGTAGAGGGCTTTCTCACAGATACGCAGTATTTT,CASSVEGFLTDTQYF,NA,NA,TRBJ2-3,TRBV9
TGTGCCAGCAGCCAAGATCGCGCAGATACGCAGTATTTT,CASSQDRADTQYF,NA,NA,TRBJ2-3,TRBV14
TGTGCCACCGGTTATCACGGGGAGCTGTTTTTT,CATGYHGELFF,NA,NA,TRBJ2-2,TRBV2
TGTGCCAGCAGCCGTGGGGACAGGGGAGAAAAACTGTTTTTT,CASSRGDRGEKLFF,TRBD1,NA,TRBJ1-4,TRBV2
TGTGCCAGCTCACCGGTGTCAGGGAACGAGCAGTACTTC,CASSPVSGNEQYF,NA,NA,TRBJ2-7,TRBV18
TGTGCCAGCAGCTGGGACGAGGAGGGGGTCTACAATGAGCAGTTCTTC,CASSWDEEGVYNEQFF,NA,NA,TRBJ2-1,TRBV5-5
TGTGCCAGCAGCCTGGACGTAAACTTGATCTATGGCTACACCTTC,CASSLDVNLIYGYTF,NA,once,TRBJ1-2,TRBV11-2
TGTGCCAGCAGCTTCAAGGAGGGACTAGCGAGCAATGAGCAGTTCTTC,CASSFKEGLASNEQFF,TRBD2,few,TRBJ2-1,TRBV7-8
TGTGCCAGCAGCCCGCAGGGATATAGCAATCAGCCCCAGCATTTT,CASSPQGYSNQPQHF,NA,NA,TRBJ1-5,TRBV7-9
TGTGCCAGCTGGGGCCTTGGAAACACCATATATTTT,CASWGLGNTIYF,NA,NA,TRBJ1-3,TRBV28
TGTGCCAGCAGCCCTGGAGAGGGAGAGACCCAGTACTTC,CASSPGEGETQYF,NA,NA,TRBJ2-5,TRBV28